One sample yielded the 27 T cell receptor beta chains listed below, sequenced in a study of PD-1 blockade in classical Hodgkin lymphoma. All patients experienced relapse after autologous stem cell transplantation, and brentuximab vedotin exposure was variable. Sequencing used immunoSEQ multiplex PCR; TCRdb keeps in-frame clones, though not all of them. The data hold approximately 12,000 clones, with about 80% observed a single time. Here the sequenced sample was peripheral blood mononuclear cells (PBMCs), taken at baseline. Source of these receptors: a human donor with classical Hodgkin lymphoma.

The V and J genes are TRBV2 and TRBJ1-4; D perhaps matches TRBD1 (6 bases). Germline values: CDR1 SNHLY, CDR2 FYNNEI. CDR3 length equals 15 residues. With 2 bases removed from V and 8 bases from J, the gap between germline ends came to 15 bases. CDR3 coding DNA: TGTGCCAGCAGTGAAATGGGGGTGGGGGCGGAAAAACTGTTTTTT. It yields the protein CASSEMGVGAEKLFF.

The chain couples TRBV5-6 to TRBJ2-2; no definite D call. Trimming took 4 bases from V and 1 from J, leaving 14 bases between them. CDR3 size: 16 residues. CDR1 and CDR2 from the germline V gene are SGHDT and YYEEEE. The CDR3 loop is CASSPRIGLNTGELFF. DNA of the CDR3: TGTGCCAGCAGCCCAAGGATAGGGTTGAACACCGGGGAGCTGTTTTTT. Supplemented by reference TRBV5-6 and TRBJ2-2, the full variable domain reads DAGVTQSPTHLIKTRGQQVTLRCSPKSGHDTVSWYQQALGQGPQFIFQYYEEEERQRGNFPDRFSGHQFPNYSSELNVNALLLGDSALYLCASSPRIGLNTGELFFGEGSRLTVL.

CDR3 residues: CASSPTTGFEPQHF. The CDR3 nucleotides read TGTGCCAGCTCACCAACAACAGGGTTTGAGCCCCAGCATTTT. The J gene is TRBJ1-5, the V gene TRBV18; D is perhaps TRBD1 (6 bases). The V gene lost 2 bases and the J gene lost 8 bases, with 13 bases spanning the gap. The CDR3 runs to 14 residues. CDR1 and CDR2 (germline): KGHSH, LQKENI.

The chain joins TRBV11-3 to TRBJ2-3, with TRBD2 matching 7 bases. This CDR3 has 13 amino acids. The V segment lost 5 bases and the J segment 11 bases; nucleotides outside the gene matches: 10. CDR1 and CDR2 from the germline V gene are SGHNT and YENEEA. The CDR3 nucleotides are TGTGCCAGCAGCCCAGGCACGACGGGGGGGCAGTATTTT. Its protein product is CASSPGTTGGQYF.

This clone turned up a few times. In DNA form, the CDR3 reads TGTGCCAGCAGTTCTCCGCTCAGCGAGCAGTACTTC. Translating gives CASSSPLSEQYF. V is TRBV6-5 and J is TRBJ2-7; D uncertain. Germline-derived CDR1 and CDR2 are MNHEY and SVGAGI. There are 12 residues in the CDR3. Trimming took 4 bases from V and 6 from J, leaving 10 bases between them.

This chain connects TRBV19 to TRBJ1-1; TRBD1 matches at 9 bases. The V gene's germline CDR1 is LNHDA and CDR2 SQIVND (reference sequence). The CDR3 has 15 amino acids. The V and J ends lost 4 bases and 1 base, in that order; junction bases with no gene match: 4. The CDR3 nucleotides are TGTGCCAGTAGTAGAGGGGACAGGGCGAACACTGAAGCTTTCTTT. Protein sequence: CASSRGDRANTEAFF.

CDR3: CASSSLRDRGVGELFF. In DNA, the CDR3 is TGTGCCAGCAGTTCCCTCCGGGACAGGGGAGTCGGGGAGCTGTTTTTT. The rearrangement uses TRBV6-5 and TRBJ2-2; 10 bases fit TRBD1. V was pared by 4 bases and J by 7 bases, with 9 bases of the junction left unmatched. Germline assignment: CDR1 MNHEY and CDR2 SVGAGI. CDR3 size: 16 residues.

This sequence joins TRBV9 and TRBJ1-1, with D possibly TRBD1 on 6 matching bases. Trimming cost V 4 bases and J 4 bases, with 17 bases left between them. CDR1 and CDR2 (germline): SGDLS, YYNGEE. The CDR3 loop spans 15 amino acids. The CDR3 reads CASSKQGTVGTEAFF. In DNA, the CDR3 is TGTGCCAGCAGCAAACAGGGAACAGTAGGCACTGAAGCTTTCTTT.

This clone was counted only a few times. This chain joins TRBV10-3 and TRBJ2-1; 14 positions agree with TRBD2. CDR1 ENHRY and CDR2 SYGVKD come from the germline V gene. The CDR3 contains 15 residues. J gave up 6 bases and V 6 bases, and 4 bases lay outside the gene matches. The CDR3 coding sequence is TGTGCCATCAGCCCGACTAGCGGGAGGGTCAATGAGCAGTTCTTC. Translation gives CAISPTSGRVNEQFF.

The CDR3 sequence: CASSDASGGDYYYEQYF. The CDR3 nucleotides are TGCGCCAGCAGCGACGCTAGCGGGGGGGATTATTACTACGAGCAGTACTTC. The chain links TRBV5-1 to TRBJ2-7, with 12 bases fitting TRBD2. Trimming at V came to 4 bases and at J to 3 bases, leaving 11 bases not matched to a gene. Looked up from germline, CDR1 is SGHRS and CDR2 is YFSETQ. The CDR3 loop spans 17 amino acids.

This clone turned up a few times. V usage is TRBV7-2 and J usage is TRBJ2-7; maybe TRBD2 (6 bases). This CDR3 contains 16 residues. The germline V and J ends were trimmed by 1 base and 5 bases, with 18 bases remaining between them. Per the germline V gene, CDR1 is SGHTA and CDR2 is FQGNSA. Here the CDR3 reads CASSLGGGMMSDEQYF. The CDR3 DNA sequence: TGTGCCAGCAGCTTAGGTGGCGGGATGATGAGTGACGAGCAGTACTTC.

The CDR3 bases are TGTGCCAGCAGCGGACGGGACAGGGGTCCCGGATGGACTGAAGCTTTCTTT. Translated, it gives CASSGRDRGPGWTEAFF. The rearrangement uses TRBV4-2 and TRBJ1-1; 10 positions match TRBD1. Germline CDR1 LGHNA, CDR2 YNFKEQ. J lost 5 bases, V lost 5 bases, and 14 bases had no gene match. The CDR3 consists of 17 residues.

The chain combines TRBV2 with TRBJ1-1, with 7 bases lining up with TRBD1. Germline CDR1 SNHLY, CDR2 FYNNEI. V lost 6 bases and J lost 0; bases outside the gene matches: 1. The CDR3 totals 13 residues. The CDR3 DNA is TGTGCCAGCAGAGGGACAGTGAACACTGAAGCTTTCTTT. It specifies CASRGTVNTEAFF.

This clone was found a few times. V is TRBV6-1 and J is TRBJ2-7; no clear D. V gave up 2 bases and J gave up 5 bases, with 10 bases separating them. The CDR3 length is 13 residues. Germline lookup yields CDR1 MNHNS and CDR2 SASEGT. The CDR3 coding sequence is TGTGCCAGCAGTGAATACCCAGGCGACGAGCAGTACTTC. Translation gives CASSEYPGDEQYF.

V and J are TRBV10-3 and TRBJ2-3; TRBD2 aligns across 7 bases. V shed 8 bases, J shed 4 bases, and the junction held 3 bases outside the gene matches. CDR3 length equals 12 residues. Germline loops: CDR1 ENHRY, CDR2 SYGVKD. The CDR3 DNA follows: TGTGCCATCCGCGGGAGAGCAGATACGCAGTATTTT. This encodes CAIRGRADTQYF.

This clone has a handful of counts. The chain combines TRBV5-6 with TRBJ1-1; the D gene is possibly TRBD1 (6 bases). Trimming cost V 3 bases and J 5 bases, with 23 bases left between them. Germline assignment: CDR1 SGHDT and CDR2 YYEEEE. The CDR3 contains 17 residues. Here the CDR3 reads CASSWWAGALTKTEAFF. CDR3 coding DNA: TGTGCCAGCAGCTGGTGGGCGGGGGCCCTCACGAAAACTGAAGCTTTCTTT.

This clone showed up just once. This chain links TRBV28 with TRBJ1-1; D call uncertain. Trimming removed 1 base at V and 0 bases at J, with 6 bases between. The length of the CDR3 is 14 residues. In germline, CDR1 is MDHEN, CDR2 SYDVKM. In DNA, the CDR3 is TGTGCCAGCAGTTTATTCGCTATGAACACTGAAGCTTTCTTT. Translated, it gives CASSLFAMNTEAFF. The entire variable domain, with the rest obtained from reference TRBV28 and TRBJ1-1, is as follows: DVKVTQSSRYLVKRTGEKVFLECVQDMDHENMFWYRQDPGLGLRLIYFSYDVKMKEKGDIPEGYSVSREKKERFSLILESASTNQTSMYLCASSLFAMNTEAFFGQGTRLTVV.

This clone was seen only a few times. The chain joins TRBV9 to TRBJ2-2; weak D call: TRBD2 (6 bases). This CDR3 has 15 residues. Germline CDR1 and CDR2: SGDLS and YYNGEE. Trimming stripped 1 base from V and 6 bases from J, with 13 bases between. CDR3 protein: CASSVRGREAGELFF. DNA of the CDR3: TGTGCCAGCAGCGTACGGGGTAGGGAGGCCGGGGAGCTGTTTTTT.

The chain is built from TRBV6-4 and TRBJ2-3; TRBD2 agrees at 14 bases. V lost 0 bases to trimming and J lost 4 bases; unmatched junction nucleotides: 0. Germline assignment: CDR1 MRHNA and CDR2 SNTAGT. The CDR3 has 16 amino acids. CDR3 region: CASSDSTSGGADTQYF. The CDR3 bases are TGTGCCAGCAGTGACTCGACTAGCGGGGGGGCAGATACGCAGTATTTT.

A single count supports this clone. This chain connects TRBV5-4 to TRBJ2-1, with 10 bases matching TRBD1. Trimming cost V 3 bases and J 8 bases; bases outside gene matches: 11. The length of the CDR3 is 16 residues. Germline V lookup: CDR1 SGHNT, CDR2 YYREEE (reference sequence). This CDR3 is CASSSIGTGVFDEQFF. In DNA, the CDR3 is TGTGCCAGCAGCTCCATCGGGACAGGGGTTTTCGATGAGCAGTTCTTC.

V and J are TRBV5-4 and TRBJ2-7, with a tentative D call TRBD2 (6 bases). CDR3 size: 17 residues. Looked up from germline, CDR1 is SGHNT and CDR2 is YYREEE (reference sequence). V was trimmed by 4 bases and J by 3 bases, leaving 23 bases between them. CDR3 protein: CASSQAQGGAGNYEQYF. CDR3 nucleotide sequence: TGTGCCAGCAGCCAAGCCCAAGGAGGGGCGGGTAACTACGAGCAGTACTTC.

This clone was seen more than once but under ten times. The CDR3, as DNA: TGTGCCAGCAGCCAAGAATATGCCACCTCAGGAAACACCATATATTTT. Translating gives CASSQEYATSGNTIYF. The chain uses TRBV5-5 and TRBJ1-3; the D is unclear. Germline V gene lookup returns CDR1 SGHKS and CDR2 YYEKEE (reference sequence). Trimming shortened V by 4 bases and J by 4 bases, and 18 bases separated the two germline ends. The length of the CDR3 is 16 residues.

Points on this clone: A read error may account for a junction end that differs from germline. V is TRBV6-1 and J is TRBJ1-2; 7 bases align to TRBD1. Germline CDR1 MNHNS, CDR2 SASEGT. CDR3 size: 14 residues. The DNA for the CDR3 is TGTGCCAGCAGTGAATACGGACAGGACTATGACTACACCTTC. Amino acids: CASSEYGQDYDYTF.

This sequence joins TRBV5-6 and TRBJ2-5; D not resolved. Germline V lookup: CDR1 SGHDT, CDR2 YYEEEE. This CDR3 is 12 amino acids long. Trimming took 3 bases from V and 2 from J, leaving 5 bases between them. In nucleotides, the CDR3 is TGTGCCAGCAGCTGGGCGCAAGAGACCCAGTACTTC. It encodes CASSWAQETQYF.

The gene calls are TRBV7-9 and TRBJ2-3; TRBD2 matches at 9 bases. V gave up 1 base and J gave up 2 bases; unmatched junction bases: 4. Germline values: CDR1 SEHNR, CDR2 FQNEAQ (reference sequence). This CDR3 comprises 16 residues. The CDR3 coding sequence is TGTGCCAGCAGCTTAGATGCGGGAGGGCTCACAGATACGCAGTATTTT. Its protein product is CASSLDAGGLTDTQYF.

The chain couples TRBV6-6 to TRBJ2-7, with unresolved D. Deletions cut 7 bases from V and 0 bases from J, with 7 bases between. There are 12 residues in the CDR3. CDR1 is MNHNY, CDR2 SVGAGI, per germline (reference sequence). In DNA form, the CDR3 reads TGTGCCAGCAAAACGAGCTCCTACGAGCAGTACTTC. Protein: CASKTSSYEQYF.

DNA of the CDR3: TGTGCCAGCAGCCCAGGCCGGACCGGGGGGGAGCTGTTTTTT. Encoded protein: CASSPGRTGGELFF. The V and J genes are TRBV7-8 and TRBJ2-2, with no clear D. Germline V gene lookup returns CDR1 SGHVS and CDR2 FQNEAQ. Between the trimmed V and J ends, which lost 5 bases and 8 bases, there was a span of 15 bases. This CDR3 comprises 14 residues. Full variable domain (rest looked up from reference TRBV7-8 and TRBJ2-2): GAGVSQSPRYKVAKRGQDVALRCDPISGHVSLFWYQQALGQGPEFLTYFQNEAQLDKSGLPSDRFFAERPEGSVSTLKIQRTQQEDSAVYLCASSPGRTGGELFFGEGSRLTVL.